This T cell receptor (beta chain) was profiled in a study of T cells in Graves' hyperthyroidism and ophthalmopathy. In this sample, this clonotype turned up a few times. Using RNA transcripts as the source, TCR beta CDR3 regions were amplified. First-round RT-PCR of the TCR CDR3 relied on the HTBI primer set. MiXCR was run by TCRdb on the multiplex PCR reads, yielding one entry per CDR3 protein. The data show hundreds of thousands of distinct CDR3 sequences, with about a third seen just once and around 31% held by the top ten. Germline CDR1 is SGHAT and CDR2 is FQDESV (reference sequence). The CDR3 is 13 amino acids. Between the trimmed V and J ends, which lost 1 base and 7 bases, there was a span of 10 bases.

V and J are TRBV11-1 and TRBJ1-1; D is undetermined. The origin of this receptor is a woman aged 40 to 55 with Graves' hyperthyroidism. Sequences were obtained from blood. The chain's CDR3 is CASSLDYRSEAFF. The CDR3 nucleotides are TGTGCCAGCAGCTTAGATTATCGGAGTGAAGCTTTCTTT. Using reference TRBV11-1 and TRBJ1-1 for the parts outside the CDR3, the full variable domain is EAEVAQSPRYKITEKSQAVAFWCDPISGHATLYWYRQILGQGPELLVQFQDESVVDDSQLPKDRFSAERLKGVDSTLKIQPAELGDSAMYLCASSLDYRSEAFFGQGTRLTVV.